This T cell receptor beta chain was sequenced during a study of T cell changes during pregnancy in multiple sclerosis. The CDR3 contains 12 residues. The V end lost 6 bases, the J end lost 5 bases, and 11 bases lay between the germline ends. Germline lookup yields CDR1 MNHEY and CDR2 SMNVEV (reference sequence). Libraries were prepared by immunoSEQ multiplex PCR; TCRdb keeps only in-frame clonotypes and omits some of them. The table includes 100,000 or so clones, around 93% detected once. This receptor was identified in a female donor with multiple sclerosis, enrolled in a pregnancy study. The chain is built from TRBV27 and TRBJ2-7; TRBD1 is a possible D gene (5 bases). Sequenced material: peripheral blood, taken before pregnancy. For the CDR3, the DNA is TGTGCCAGCAGATCAGGGCGTCACGAGCAGTACTTC. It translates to CASRSGRHEQYF.